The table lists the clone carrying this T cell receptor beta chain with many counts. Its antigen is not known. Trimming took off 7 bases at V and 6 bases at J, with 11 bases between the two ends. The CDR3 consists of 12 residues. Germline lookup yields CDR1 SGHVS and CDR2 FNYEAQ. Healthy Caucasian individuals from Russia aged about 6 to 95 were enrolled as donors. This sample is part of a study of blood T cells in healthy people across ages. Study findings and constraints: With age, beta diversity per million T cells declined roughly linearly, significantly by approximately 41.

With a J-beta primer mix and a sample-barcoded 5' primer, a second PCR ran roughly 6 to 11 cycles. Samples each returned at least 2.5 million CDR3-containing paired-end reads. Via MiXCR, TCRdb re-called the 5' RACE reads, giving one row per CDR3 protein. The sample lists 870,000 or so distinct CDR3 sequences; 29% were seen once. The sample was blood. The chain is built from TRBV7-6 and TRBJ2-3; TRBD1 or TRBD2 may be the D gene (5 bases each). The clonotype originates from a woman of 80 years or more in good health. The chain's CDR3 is CASTSWGDTQYF. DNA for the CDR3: TGTGCCAGCACCTCGTGGGGGGATACGCAGTATTTT.